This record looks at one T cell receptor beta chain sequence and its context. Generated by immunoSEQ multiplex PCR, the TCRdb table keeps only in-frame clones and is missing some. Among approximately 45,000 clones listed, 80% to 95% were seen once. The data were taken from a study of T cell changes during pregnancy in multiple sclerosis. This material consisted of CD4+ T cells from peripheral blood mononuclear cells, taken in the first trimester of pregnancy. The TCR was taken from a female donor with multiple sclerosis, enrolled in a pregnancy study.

CDR3 nucleotide sequence: TGTGCCAGCAGTTCCCTCCGGGACCAGTACTTC. Translating gives CASSSLRDQYF. This chain uses TRBV6-5 with TRBJ2-5, with D possibly TRBD2 on 5 matching bases. Trimming left V 4 bases short and J 10 bases short, with 10 bases between. The CDR3 extends over 11 amino acids. CDR1 MNHEY and CDR2 SVGAGI come from the germline V gene.